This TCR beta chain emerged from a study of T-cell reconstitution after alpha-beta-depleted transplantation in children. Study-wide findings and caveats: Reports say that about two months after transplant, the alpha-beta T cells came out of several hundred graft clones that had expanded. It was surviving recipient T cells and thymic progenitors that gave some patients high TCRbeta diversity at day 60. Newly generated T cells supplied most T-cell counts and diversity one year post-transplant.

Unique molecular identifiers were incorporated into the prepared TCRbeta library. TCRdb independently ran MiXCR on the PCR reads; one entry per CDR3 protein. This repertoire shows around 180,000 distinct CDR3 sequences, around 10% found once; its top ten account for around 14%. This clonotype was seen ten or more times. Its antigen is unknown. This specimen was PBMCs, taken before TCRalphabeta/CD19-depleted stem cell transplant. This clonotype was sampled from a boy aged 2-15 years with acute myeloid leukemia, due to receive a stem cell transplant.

The CDR3 protein is CASSSLVRKNIQYF. The CDR3 nucleotides read TGTGCCAGCAGCTCCCTCGTACGGAAAAACATTCAGTACTTC. J is TRBJ2-4 and V is TRBV6-5; no definite D call. The germline V gene has CDR1 MNHEY and CDR2 SVGAGI. This CDR3 is 14 amino acids long. Trimming stripped 6 bases from V and 4 bases from J, with 13 bases between.